Listed below are T cell receptor beta chains from one sample, sequenced in a study of OX40 agonist ivuxolimab in advanced cancers. Assay used: immunoSEQ multiplex PCR; TCRdb lists only in-frame clones, some missing. The sample lists some 39,000 clones, roughly 84% occurring once. Source: CD4+ or CD8+ T cells sorted from blood, taken in a trial of the OX40 agonist ivuxolimab. All receptors come from an adult with an advanced solid tumor such as melanoma, head and neck, liver or kidney cancer. The CDR3 runs from the conserved cysteine through the conserved F or W. Fields, in order: V gene, clone size, D gene, J gene, CDR3 protein, CDR3 DNA. A D gene is named only where the DNA matches it firmly. Clone size is shown for a subset of rows, as once, few, many or a class of expanded clone.

TRBV2	-	-	TRBJ1-6	CASSAGINSYNSPLHF	TGTGCCAGCAGTGCCGGAATCAACTCCTATAATTCACCCCTCCACTTT
TRBV10-3	-	-	TRBJ1-1	CAISESVGDTEAFF	TGTGCCATCAGTGAGTCGGTGGGGGACACTGAAGCTTTCTTT
TRBV6-6	-	TRBD1	TRBJ2-4	CASRRDSQNIQYF	TGTGCCAGCAGACGGGACAGTCAAAACATTCAGTACTTC
TRBV7-3	-	-	TRBJ2-3	CASSSGHSTDTQYF	TGTGCCAGCAGCTCCGGACACTCCACAGATACGCAGTATTTT
TRBV7-9	few	-	TRBJ1-4	CASSLREKLFF	TGTGCCAGCAGCTTAAGGGAAAAACTGTTTTTT
TRBV9	-	TRBD2	TRBJ2-2	CASSVGTSVKAGELFF	TGTGCCAGCAGCGTCGGGACTAGTGTTAAGGCCGGGGAGCTGTTTTTT
TRBV7-6	-	TRBD1	TRBJ2-3	CASSLAPGQVTDTQYF	TGTGCCAGCAGCTTAGCGCCGGGACAGGTCACAGATACGCAGTATTTT
TRBV5-5	-	-	TRBJ1-5	CASSFTGSNQPQHF	TGTGCCAGCAGCTTTACAGGGAGCAATCAGCCCCAGCATTTT
TRBV28	-	-	TRBJ2-7	CASSFWGSGEQYF	TGTGCCAGCAGTTTTTGGGGGAGTGGCGAGCAGTACTTC
TRBV18	-	-	TRBJ1-5	CASEEGRDQPQHF	TGTGCCAGCGAGGAAGGGAGGGATCAGCCCCAGCATTTT
TRBV4-1	-	TRBD2	TRBJ2-1	CASSVLTSGGDQFF	TGCGCCAGCAGCGTACTGACTAGCGGGGGGGATCAGTTCTTC
TRBV7-2	once	TRBD2	TRBJ2-4	CASSLMGSGGLKNIQYF	TGTGCCAGCAGCTTGATGGGTAGCGGGGGACTCAAAAACATTCAGTACTTC
TRBV5-5	-	TRBD1	TRBJ1-1	CASSSGQAGAEAFF	TGTGCCAGCAGCTCGGGACAGGCCGGGGCTGAAGCTTTCTTT
TRBV5-1	-	-	TRBJ1-2	CASNLGTGYYGYTF	TGCGCCAGCAACCTAGGTACAGGGTACTATGGCTACACCTTC
TRBV7-8	-	TRBD1	TRBJ1-1	CASSLGQGEAFF	TGTGCCAGCAGCTTAGGACAGGGTGAAGCTTTCTTT
TRBV7-6	once	-	TRBJ1-4	CASSPTAPINEKLFF	TGTGCCAGCAGCCCTACAGCCCCGATTAATGAAAAACTGTTTTTT
TRBV19	few	-	TRBJ1-1	CASSIGQLYTEAFF	TGTGCCAGTAGTATAGGGCAGCTTTACACTGAAGCTTTCTTT
TRBV5-6	few	-	TRBJ2-2	CASSTGTGELFF	TGTGCCAGCAGCACAGGTACCGGGGAGCTGTTTTTT
TRBV11-1	-	TRBD1	TRBJ2-2	CASSQNRGLGELFF	TGTGCCAGCAGCCAAAACAGGGGGCTGGGGGAGCTGTTTTTT
TRBV5-6	-	-	TRBJ2-2	CASRPSLVSGELFF	TGTGCCAGCCGACCTTCACTAGTGTCCGGGGAGCTGTTTTTT